Below, one T cell receptor (beta chain) is given with its context. The data were produced by immunoSEQ multiplex PCR, yet TCRdb's version contains in-frame clones alone and is incomplete. The table lists about 470,000 clones, 70% to 80% of them singletons. This specimen comes from a study of shared clonotypes between healthy human individuals. Study-level background: The donors, a couple of women and a few men, were aged 18 to 49.

The unsorted samples took 90 million to 95 million PBMCs to get genomic DNA. V lost 6 bases to trimming and J lost 0 bases, with 12 bases between them. Germline V gives CDR1 MNHNS, CDR2 SASEGT. CDR3 size: 15 residues. V and J are TRBV6-1 and TRBJ1-5; the D gene is possibly TRBD1 (6 bases). The sequenced sample was PBMCs. The clonotype comes from a woman aged 40 to 49 in good health. Some clones in this sample may be carry-over from other donors' samples. This chain's CDR3 is CASRTTGDSNQPQHF. CDR3 nucleotide sequence: TGTGCCAGCAGGACGACAGGAGATAGCAATCAGCCCCAGCATTTT.